This is a list of T cell receptor beta chains from one sample in a study of OX40 agonist ivuxolimab in advanced cancers. The data were produced by immunoSEQ multiplex PCR, yet TCRdb's version contains in-frame clones alone and is incomplete. Of some 74,000 clones listed, around 90% are singletons. The material sequenced was CD4+ or CD8+ T cells sorted from blood, taken in a trial of the OX40 agonist ivuxolimab. The source of these receptors is an adult with an advanced solid tumor such as melanoma, head and neck, liver or kidney cancer. Both conserved end residues are part of each CDR3. The D gene is left open where the match is weak. The listing skips clone size in some rows; elsewhere it reads once, few, many or a size class.

J gene: TRBJ1-2; clone size: -; V gene: TRBV28; D gene: -; CDR3 protein: CASSLSSHYGYTF; CDR3 DNA: TGTGCCAGCAGTTTATCCTCTCACTATGGCTACACCTTC
J gene: TRBJ1-1; clone size: few; V gene: TRBV5-8; D gene: -; CDR3 protein: CASGEKGSNAEAFF; CDR3 DNA: TGTGCCAGCGGGGAGAAGGGGTCGAACGCTGAAGCTTTCTTT
J gene: TRBJ2-7; clone size: -; V gene: TRBV19; D gene: -; CDR3 protein: CASSMSASSYEQYF; CDR3 DNA: TGTGCCAGTAGTATGTCCGCGAGCTCCTACGAGCAGTACTTC
J gene: TRBJ1-4; clone size: -; V gene: TRBV11-3; D gene: -; CDR3 protein: CASSLDNEKLFF; CDR3 DNA: TGTGCCAGCAGCTTAGATAATGAAAAACTGTTTTTT
J gene: TRBJ2-7; clone size: once; V gene: TRBV4-1; D gene: TRBD1; CDR3 protein: CASSQRQGAWEQYF; CDR3 DNA: TGCGCCAGCAGCCAACGACAGGGGGCATGGGAGCAGTACTTC
J gene: TRBJ1-5; clone size: -; V gene: TRBV25-1; D gene: TRBD1; CDR3 protein: CASSASTGLTFQPQHF; CDR3 DNA: TGTGCCAGCAGTGCCTCGACAGGGCTTACCTTTCAGCCCCAGCATTTT
J gene: TRBJ1-2; clone size: -; V gene: TRBV27; D gene: TRBD1; CDR3 protein: CASSRATGGTYGYTF; CDR3 DNA: TGTGCCAGCAGCCGGGCGACAGGGGGCACCTATGGCTACACCTTC
J gene: TRBJ2-7; clone size: -; V gene: TRBV5-4; D gene: TRBD1; CDR3 protein: CASSLEGASRDEQYF; CDR3 DNA: TGTGCCAGCAGCTTGGAGGGGGCTAGCCGAGACGAGCAGTACTTC
J gene: TRBJ2-1; clone size: -; V gene: TRBV5-4; D gene: TRBD2; CDR3 protein: CASSPGSGRRNEQFF; CDR3 DNA: TGTGCCAGCAGCCCGGGTAGCGGGAGGCGAAATGAGCAGTTCTTC
J gene: TRBJ2-2; clone size: -; V gene: TRBV5-1; D gene: -; CDR3 protein: CASSLSHGNTGELFF; CDR3 DNA: TGCGCCAGCAGCTTGAGTCACGGGAACACCGGGGAGCTGTTTTTT
J gene: TRBJ1-2; clone size: -; V gene: TRBV28; D gene: -; CDR3 protein: CASSPTPVLRDYTF; CDR3 DNA: TGTGCCAGCAGCCCGACCCCGGTCCTTAGAGACTACACCTTC
J gene: TRBJ2-5; clone size: once; V gene: TRBV9; D gene: TRBD2; CDR3 protein: CASSAGTSGALETQYF; CDR3 DNA: TGTGCCAGCAGCGCGGGGACTAGCGGGGCGTTGGAGACCCAGTACTTC
J gene: TRBJ2-6; clone size: -; V gene: TRBV27; D gene: -; CDR3 protein: CASSDRRSGANVLTF; CDR3 DNA: TGTGCCAGCAGCGATAGGAGGTCTGGGGCCAACGTCCTGACTTTC
J gene: TRBJ1-1; clone size: -; V gene: TRBV2; D gene: -; CDR3 protein: CASTSEAGITEAFF; CDR3 DNA: TGTGCCAGCACTTCGGAGGCAGGGATCACTGAAGCTTTCTTT
J gene: TRBJ2-1; clone size: -; V gene: TRBV18; D gene: -; CDR3 protein: CASSPVIDSYNEQFF; CDR3 DNA: TGTGCCAGCTCACCAGTTATCGACAGTTACAATGAGCAGTTCTTC
J gene: TRBJ2-2; clone size: once; V gene: TRBV6-6; D gene: -; CDR3 protein: CASRLGSNTGELFF; CDR3 DNA: TGTGCCAGCAGGTTGGGCAGCAACACCGGGGAGCTGTTTTTT
J gene: TRBJ2-6; clone size: -; V gene: TRBV6-6; D gene: -; CDR3 protein: CASSGSGANVLTF; CDR3 DNA: TGTGCCAGCAGTGGTTCTGGGGCCAACGTCCTGACTTTC
J gene: TRBJ2-5; clone size: -; V gene: TRBV4-2; D gene: -; CDR3 protein: CASSPGPYQETQYF; CDR3 DNA: TGTGCCAGCAGCCCCGGACCGTACCAAGAGACCCAGTACTTC
J gene: TRBJ1-5; clone size: -; V gene: TRBV11-2; D gene: -; CDR3 protein: CASSLDVFGGQPQHF; CDR3 DNA: TGTGCCAGCAGCTTAGATGTATTCGGAGGGCAGCCCCAGCATTTT
J gene: TRBJ1-1; clone size: -; V gene: TRBV28; D gene: -; CDR3 protein: CASSVPKRSHTEAFF; CDR3 DNA: TGTGCCAGCAGTGTTCCAAAGAGAAGCCACACTGAAGCTTTCTTT
J gene: TRBJ2-3; clone size: -; V gene: TRBV5-1; D gene: -; CDR3 protein: CASSLARNTDTQYF; CDR3 DNA: TGCGCCAGCAGCTTGGCCAGAAACACAGATACGCAGTATTTT
J gene: TRBJ2-2; clone size: -; V gene: TRBV7-2; D gene: TRBD2; CDR3 protein: CASSLDRPSGASGELFF; CDR3 DNA: TGTGCCAGCAGCTTAGATCGGCCTAGCGGGGCCTCCGGGGAGCTGTTTTTT
J gene: TRBJ2-6; clone size: -; V gene: TRBV28; D gene: -; CDR3 protein: CASSPAPGQTSGANVLTF; CDR3 DNA: TGTGCCAGCAGTCCGGCGCCTGGACAGACCTCTGGGGCCAACGTCCTGACTTTC
J gene: TRBJ1-2; clone size: -; V gene: TRBV29-1; D gene: -; CDR3 protein: CSVGRTDRYGYTF; CDR3 DNA: TGCAGCGTTGGACGTACGGACCGATATGGCTACACCTTC